A selection of T cell receptor beta chains follows, all from one sample in a study of shared clonotypes between healthy human individuals. TCRdb's table, derived via immunoSEQ multiplex PCR, lists solely in-frame clones and lacks some. The repertoire holds hundreds of thousands of clones, with 90% to 98% as singletons. The sample was naive CD8+ T cells sorted from blood. These receptors came from a man aged 25 to 40 in good health. Both conserved end residues are part of each CDR3. Fields, in order: V gene, clone size, J gene, D gene, CDR3 protein, CDR3 DNA. The D gene is left open where the match is weak. Not all rows give a size; the values are once, few, many and, for expanded clones, a class.

TRBV30	.	TRBJ2-7	.	CAWAQGTEQYF	TGTGCCTGGGCTCAAGGAACCGAGCAGTACTTC
TRBV25-1	.	TRBJ2-2	TRBD1	CASSYGQGAVGELFF	TGTGCCAGCAGCTATGGACAGGGGGCAGTCGGGGAGCTGTTTTTT
TRBV6-5	.	TRBJ1-2	.	CASRGPKDGYTF	TGTGCCAGCAGAGGACCGAAGGATGGCTACACCTTC
TRBV28	.	TRBJ1-2	TRBD1	CASSEPGTGQGDGYTF	TGTGCCAGCAGCGAACCTGGGACAGGGCAAGGGGATGGCTACACCTTC
TRBV7-2	.	TRBJ2-3	TRBD2	CASSLTLGAGENSDTQYF	TGTGCCAGCAGCTTAACCCTCGGGGCGGGGGAAAATTCAGATACGCAGTATTTT
TRBV7-6	once	TRBJ2-3	.	CASSSSVGSDTQYF	TGTGCCAGCAGCTCTAGCGTCGGATCAGATACGCAGTATTTT
TRBV7-6	.	TRBJ1-1	TRBD1	CASSQGRGLTEAFF	TGTGCCAGCAGCCAAGGCAGGGGGCTAACTGAAGCTTTCTTT
TRBV7-9	.	TRBJ2-3	TRBD2	CASSVGTTTDTQYF	TGTGCCAGCAGCGTCGGGACTACCACAGATACGCAGTATTTT
TRBV29-1	.	TRBJ2-7	TRBD1	CSVTGTGGDEQYF	TGCAGCGTCACCGGGACAGGCGGGGACGAGCAGTACTTC
TRBV7-2	.	TRBJ2-5	.	CASSLVRAGETQYF	TGTGCCAGCAGCTTAGTGCGGGCGGGAGAGACCCAGTACTTC
TRBV6-5	.	TRBJ1-5	.	CASSSTSGINQPQHF	TGTGCCAGCAGTTCCACTTCAGGAATTAATCAGCCCCAGCATTTT
TRBV28	.	TRBJ2-7	TRBD1	CASSRRQGPRYEQYF	TGTGCCAGCAGTCGAAGACAGGGCCCGCGCTACGAGCAGTACTTC
TRBV6-1	.	TRBJ2-7	.	CASSEAGGGYEQYF	TGTGCCAGCAGTGAAGCTGGGGGAGGCTACGAGCAGTACTTC
TRBV7-9	.	TRBJ2-1	TRBD2	CASSPIAGGRNEQFF	TGTGCCAGCAGCCCCATTGCGGGAGGACGAAATGAGCAGTTCTTC
TRBV7-3	.	TRBJ2-7	TRBD2	CASSSRLAANATTGEQYF	TGTGCCAGCAGCTCCCGACTAGCGGCCAATGCCACGACCGGGGAGCAGTACTTC
TRBV5-1	.	TRBJ2-7	TRBD2	CASSPATSGSYEQYF	TGCGCCAGCAGCCCGGCGACTAGCGGGAGCTACGAGCAGTACTTC
TRBV5-1	.	TRBJ1-2	.	CASSLAVTNPDGYTF	TGCGCCAGCAGCTTGGCCGTTACCAACCCGGATGGCTACACCTTC
TRBV6-1	.	TRBJ2-1	TRBD2	CASKAGGAHEQFF	TGTGCCAGCAAAGCGGGAGGGGCCCATGAGCAGTTCTTC
TRBV7-2	.	TRBJ2-3	TRBD2	CASSFPRAGVTDTQYF	TGTGCCAGCAGCTTTCCTAGAGCGGGAGTCACAGATACGCAGTATTTT
TRBV7-9	.	TRBJ2-1	TRBD2	CAGQLVGTSYNEQFF	TGTGCCGGCCAATTGGTTGGGACTAGTTACAATGAGCAGTTCTTC
TRBV5-1	once	TRBJ2-1	TRBD1	CASSSWTGLDEQFF	TGCGCCAGCAGCTCCTGGACAGGGTTGGATGAGCAGTTCTTC
TRBV7-2	.	TRBJ2-6	.	CASSLIRIGNSGANVLTF	TGTGCCAGCAGCTTAATCCGGATCGGTAACTCTGGGGCCAACGTCCTGACTTTC
TRBV7-9	.	TRBJ2-6	TRBD2	CASSPPLWGGPGANVLTF	TGTGCCAGCAGCCCTCCCTTGTGGGGGGGACCTGGGGCCAACGTCCTGACTTTC
TRBV6-5	.	TRBJ1-4	TRBD1	CASSYRDRGDEKLFF	TGTGCCAGCAGTTACAGGGACAGGGGTGATGAAAAACTGTTTTTT
TRBV10-3	.	TRBJ1-4	.	CAISDGTFPKLFF	TGTGCCATCAGTGATGGGACTTTTCCCAAACTGTTTTTT
TRBV5-1	.	TRBJ1-1	.	CASSLWGNEAFF	TGCGCCAGCAGCTTGTGGGGAAATGAAGCTTTCTTT
TRBV19	.	TRBJ2-7	.	CASSTQPGSVYEQYF	TGTGCCAGTAGTACCCAACCAGGTAGTGTCTACGAGCAGTACTTC
TRBV21-1	once	TRBJ2-7	.	CASIPLSYEQYF	TGTGCCAGCATTCCCCTCTCCTACGAGCAGTACTTC
TRBV6-5	.	TRBJ2-2	TRBD2	CASGLAGVAGELFF	TGTGCCAGCGGACTAGCGGGAGTAGCGGGGGAGCTGTTTTTT
TRBV15	.	TRBJ1-1	.	CATSRDMVTEAFF	TGTGCCACCAGCAGAGATATGGTCACTGAAGCTTTCTTT
TRBV27	.	TRBJ2-7	.	CASSLGWSYEQYF	TGTGCCAGCAGTTTAGGCTGGAGCTACGAGCAGTACTTC